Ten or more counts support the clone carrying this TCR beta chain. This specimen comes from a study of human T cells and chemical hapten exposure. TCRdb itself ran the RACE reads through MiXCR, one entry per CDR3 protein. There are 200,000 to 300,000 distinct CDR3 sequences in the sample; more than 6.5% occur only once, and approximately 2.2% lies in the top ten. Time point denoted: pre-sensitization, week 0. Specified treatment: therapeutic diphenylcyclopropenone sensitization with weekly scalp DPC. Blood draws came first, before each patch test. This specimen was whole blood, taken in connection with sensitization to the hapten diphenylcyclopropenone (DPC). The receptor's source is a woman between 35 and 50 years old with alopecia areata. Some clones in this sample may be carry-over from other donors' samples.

The CDR3, as DNA: TGCAGTGCTAGAGTTGGGACGGGCTCCTACGAGCAGTACTTC. Its translation is CSARVGTGSYEQYF. The chain employs TRBV20-1 and TRBJ2-7, with D perhaps given as TRBD1 or TRBD2 (5 bases each). The CDR3 contains 14 residues. Germline values: CDR1 DFQATT, CDR2 SNEGSKA (reference sequence). The V and J ends lost 1 base and 0 bases respectively, with 10 bases between them.